A selection of T cell receptor beta chains follows, all from one sample in a study of T cell clonotyping in hematopoietic cell transplantation. Generated by immunoSEQ multiplex PCR, the TCRdb table keeps only in-frame clones and is missing some. The sample includes over 25,000 clones, 80% to 90% seen only once; the top ten take nearly 25%. The specimen comprised peripheral blood mononuclear cells, sampled before stem cell transplant. The receptors shown here come from a woman aged 55-70 years with acute myeloid leukemia. Some clones in this sample may be carry-over from other donors' samples. The CDR3 runs from the conserved cysteine through the conserved F or W. The order of the fields is J gene, clone size, D gene, V gene, CDR3 DNA, CDR3 protein. D genes are given only for firm matches. Clone size, where shown, is once, few, many, or a class for clones that have expanded.

TRBJ1-1	.	TRBD1	TRBV6-5	TGTGCCAGCAGTGGGACAGGCCCTGAAGCTTTCTTT	CASSGTGPEAFF
TRBJ1-4	.	.	TRBV6-6	TGTGCCAGCAGTTTCTCGCACCCTGGACTGGATGAAAAACTGTTTTTT	CASSFSHPGLDEKLFF
TRBJ2-2	.	.	TRBV4-1	TGCGCCAGCAGCCCCTTAAATAACCCCACCGGGGAGCTGTTTTTT	CASSPLNNPTGELFF
TRBJ1-4	once	.	TRBV5-1	TGCGCCAGCAGCTTGGGGCAAGAGGGAGAAAAACTGTTTTTT	CASSLGQEGEKLFF
TRBJ2-7	.	.	TRBV1	TGCACCAGCAGCCGGGGGGCTAGCGGGATTGAGCAGTACTTC	CTSSRGASGIEQYF
TRBJ1-2	.	.	TRBV20-1	TGCAGTGCTTTTAACACGCCCGGCTACACCTTC	CSAFNTPGYTF
TRBJ1-5	.	.	TRBV28	TGTGCCAGCAGGGAAGGGGGACCCAATCAGCCCCAGCATTTT	CASREGGPNQPQHF
TRBJ2-2	.	TRBD2	TRBV4-1	TGCGCCAGCAGCCAAGAATTCGCGGGGGGGCCAACCGGGGAGCTGTTTTTT	CASSQEFAGGPTGELFF
TRBJ2-7	.	.	TRBV7-6	TGTGCCAGCAGTCTGGGGGGCAGGACCTCCTACGAGCAGTACTTC	CASSLGGRTSYEQYF
TRBJ1-2	.	.	TRBV4-1	TGCGCCAGCAGCCAAGAGGCAGGGGAAGGGTATGGCTACACCTTC	CASSQEAGEGYGYTF
TRBJ2-4	.	.	TRBV7-9	TGTGCCAGCAGGGGGGCCAAAAACATTCAGTACTTC	CASRGAKNIQYF
TRBJ1-5	.	.	TRBV7-8	TGTGCCAGCAGCTTAACAGGGTATCAGCCCCAGCATTTT	CASSLTGYQPQHF
TRBJ1-2	.	.	TRBV29-1	TGCAGCGTTACTGTAGCCAGGGATGGAGGCTACACCTTC	CSVTVARDGGYTF
TRBJ2-2	few	.	TRBV19	TGTGCCAGTACTCCGAACACCGGGGAGCTGTTTTTT	CASTPNTGELFF
TRBJ2-2	.	.	TRBV7-3	TGTGCCAGCAGCCTGACCCCGCGGGACACCGGGGAGCTGTTTTTT	CASSLTPRDTGELFF
TRBJ1-4	.	TRBD1	TRBV5-1	TGCGCCAGCAGACTCCGACTAACAGGGGGCGGTAATGAAAAACTGTTTTTT	CASRLRLTGGGNEKLFF
TRBJ1-5	.	TRBD1	TRBV27	TGTGCCAGCGGGAACCGACTGGACAGGGCACATAGCAATCAGCCCCAGCATTTT	CASGNRLDRAHSNQPQHF
TRBJ2-7	.	.	TRBV7-2	TGTGCCAGCAGCCCGACTAGGGACCGGCCCTCCTACGAGCAGTACTTC	CASSPTRDRPSYEQYF
TRBJ2-2	.	TRBD2	TRBV6-6	TGTGCCAGCAGCCGACTAGCGGGAGTCCCCGGGGAGCTGTTTTTT	CASSRLAGVPGELFF
TRBJ1-3	.	.	TRBV7-2	TGTGCCAGCAGCATTAGGGCCTCTGGAAACACCATATATTTT	CASSIRASGNTIYF
TRBJ2-1	.	TRBD2	TRBV7-9	TGTGCCAGCAGCTCGACTAGCGGGGCTTACAATGAGCAGTTCTTC	CASSSTSGAYNEQFF
TRBJ1-5	.	.	TRBV27	TGTGCCAGCAGTCTACGGGGGGGCAATCAGCCCCAGCATTTT	CASSLRGGNQPQHF
TRBJ2-2	.	.	TRBV9	TGTGCCAGCAGCGTAGATTCGGGAGTTCTAACCGGGGAGCTGTTTTTT	CASSVDSGVLTGELFF
TRBJ2-1	.	TRBD2	TRBV4-3	TGCGCCAGCAGCCCCTTAGCGGGAGGGCCCAGGGACAATGAGCAGTTCTTC	CASSPLAGGPRDNEQFF
TRBJ1-3	.	.	TRBV11-2	TGTGCCAGCAGCTTAGATCGACCCAGTTTCGGAAACACCATATATTTT	CASSLDRPSFGNTIYF
TRBJ1-5	.	.	TRBV7-2	TGTGCCAGCAGCGAAGTCAGGGGACAGCCCCAGCATTTT	CASSEVRGQPQHF